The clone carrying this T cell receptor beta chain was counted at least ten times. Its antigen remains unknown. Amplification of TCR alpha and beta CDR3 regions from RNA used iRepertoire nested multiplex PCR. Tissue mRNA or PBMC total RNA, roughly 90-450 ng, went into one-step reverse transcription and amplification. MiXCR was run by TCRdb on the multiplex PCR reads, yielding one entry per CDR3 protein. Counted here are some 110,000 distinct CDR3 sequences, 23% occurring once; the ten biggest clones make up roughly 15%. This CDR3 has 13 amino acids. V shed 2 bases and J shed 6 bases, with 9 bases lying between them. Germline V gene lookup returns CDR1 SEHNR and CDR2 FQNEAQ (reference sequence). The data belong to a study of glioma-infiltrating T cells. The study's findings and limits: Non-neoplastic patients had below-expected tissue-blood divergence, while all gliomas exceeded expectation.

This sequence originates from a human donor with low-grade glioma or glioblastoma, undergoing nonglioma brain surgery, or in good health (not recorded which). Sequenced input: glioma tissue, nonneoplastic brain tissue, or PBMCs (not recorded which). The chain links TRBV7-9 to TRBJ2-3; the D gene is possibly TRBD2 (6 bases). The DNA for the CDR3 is TGTGCCAGCAGCTTACCGGGAGTGGATACGCAGTATTTT. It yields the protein CASSLPGVDTQYF. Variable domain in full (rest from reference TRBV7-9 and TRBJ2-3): DTGVSQNPRHKITKRGQNVTFRCDPISEHNRLYWYRQTLGQGPEFLTYFQNEAQLEKSRLLSDRFSAERPKGSFSTLEIQRTEQGDSAMYLCASSLPGVDTQYFGPGTRLTVL.